This passage covers 12 T cell receptor beta chains from one sample sequenced in a study of OX40 agonist ivuxolimab in advanced cancers. Data came from immunoSEQ multiplex PCR; TCRdb stores just in-frame clones and leaves some out. The table includes roughly 83,000 clones, about 88% detected once. The sample was CD4+ or CD8+ T cells sorted from blood, taken in a trial of the OX40 agonist ivuxolimab. Every receptor here comes from an adult with an advanced solid tumor such as melanoma, head and neck, liver or kidney cancer.

The chain is built from TRBV6-5 and TRBJ2-3; D unclear. CDR1 and CDR2 (germline): MNHEY, SVGAGI. CDR3 length equals 14 residues. The ends were cut back, 2 bases at V and 7 bases at J, with 13 bases in the middle. CDR3 region: CASSYQGISNTQYF. The CDR3 DNA follows: TGTGCCAGCAGTTACCAAGGGATATCAAATACGCAGTATTTT.

V is TRBV6-5 and J is TRBJ2-1; 12 bases line up with TRBD2. Trimming removed 7 bases from V and 6 bases from J; junction bases left unmatched: 7. Germline assignment: CDR1 MNHEY and CDR2 SVGAGI. The CDR3 has 15 residues. The DNA of the CDR3 is TGTGCCAGCACCCCCGGACTAGCGGGATTCAATGAGCAGTTCTTC. It encodes CASTPGLAGFNEQFF.

The chain has TRBV11-3 and TRBJ1-1; 10 bases are shared with TRBD1. The CDR3 is 19 amino acids. Germline CDR1 is SGHNT and CDR2 is YENEEA. V shed 4 bases and J 0 bases; nucleotides not matched to a gene: 14. CDR3 in amino acids: CASSSGQGSYKGLNTEAFF. In nucleotides, the CDR3 is TGTGCCAGCAGCTCGGGACAGGGGTCTTATAAGGGGTTGAACACTGAAGCTTTCTTT.

This sequence joins TRBV30 and TRBJ2-5; no clear D gene. The germline V gene has CDR1 GTSNPN and CDR2 SVGIG (reference sequence). The CDR3 has 12 amino acids. Trimming left V 0 bases short and J 4 bases short, with 6 bases between. CDR3 DNA sequence: TGTGCCTGGAGTGTACAAGTAGAGACCCAGTACTTC. Protein: CAWSVQVETQYF.

The chain links TRBV5-8 to TRBJ1-1, with D perhaps matching TRBD1 (6 bases). The CDR3 length is 15 residues. V shed 4 bases and J shed 6 bases, with 19 bases lying between them. Germline values: CDR1 SGHTS, CDR2 YDEGEE. The CDR3 protein is CASSPGHHPSAEAFF. The CDR3 DNA reads TGTGCCAGCAGCCCGGGACACCATCCTAGCGCTGAAGCTTTCTTT.

The V and J genes are TRBV6-4 and TRBJ2-1, with TRBD2 matching over 8 bases. There are 16 residues in the CDR3. Germline lookup yields CDR1 MRHNA and CDR2 SNTAGT. The V segment lost 4 bases and the J segment 0 bases; nucleotides outside the gene matches: 5. CDR3 coding DNA: TGTGCCAGCAGTGTGTCGGGAGGGAGCTCCTACAATGAGCAGTTCTTC. The encoded protein is CASSVSGGSSYNEQFF.

J is TRBJ2-1 and V is TRBV18; D may match TRBD1 or TRBD2 (5 bases each). The CDR3 is 20 amino acids. From germline, CDR1 is KGHSH and CDR2 LQKENI. The V end was cut by 3 bases, the J end by 8 bases, with 32 bases between. For the CDR3, the DNA is TGTGCCAGCTCACCCGAGGCGTTTATTCCGGGGTCAAGCTGGGGCGATGAGCAGTTCTTC. Its protein is CASSPEAFIPGSSWGDEQFF.

The V call is TRBV5-8, the J call TRBJ1-3; maybe TRBD1 (5 bases). The CDR3 consists of 15 residues. Trimming removed 3 bases from V and 0 bases from J, with 10 bases in between. Germline CDR1 is SGHTS and CDR2 is YDEGEE. The CDR3 DNA reads as TGTGCCAGCAGCTCCCTGGGGGGCTCTGGAAACACCATATATTTT. It translates to CASSSLGGSGNTIYF. Drawing the rest from reference TRBV5-8 and TRBJ1-3, the complete variable domain is EAGVTQSPTHLIKTRGQQATLRCSPISGHTSVYWYQQALGLGLQFLLWYDEGEERNRGNFPPRFSGRQFPNYSSELNVNALELEDSALYLCASSSLGGSGNTIYFGEGSWLTVV.

This sequence joins TRBV6-6 and TRBJ2-7; 8 positions match TRBD1. With V trimmed by 6 bases and J by 3 bases, 4 bases remained unmatched. Germline CDR1 is MNHNY and CDR2 is SVGAGI (reference sequence). The CDR3 totals 13 residues. The CDR3 bases are TGTGCCAGCAGACCCGGGACAGGCTACGAGCAGTACTTC. This translates into CASRPGTGYEQYF.

The chain carries TRBV5-1 and TRBJ2-3, with TRBD1 as a possible D gene (5 bases). The CDR3 sequence is 16 residues long. The V and J ends lost 0 bases and 3 bases respectively, with 14 bases between them. Germline-derived CDR1 and CDR2 are SGHRS and YFSETQ. The CDR3 sequence is CASSLEPGKVTDTQYF. CDR3 in DNA: TGCGCCAGCAGCTTGGAGCCAGGGAAGGTGACAGATACGCAGTATTTT. Variable domain in full (rest from reference TRBV5-1 and TRBJ2-3): KAGVTQTPRYLIKTRGQQVTLSCSPISGHRSVSWYQQTPGQGLQFLFEYFSETQRNKGNFPGRFSGRQFSNSRSEMNVSTLELGDSALYLCASSLEPGKVTDTQYFGPGTRLTVL.

The rearrangement links TRBV7-8 to TRBJ2-7; D is perhaps TRBD1 (7 bases). Germline loops: CDR1 SGHVS, CDR2 FQNEAQ. The CDR3 loop spans 12 amino acids. The V end was cut by 6 bases, the J end by 6 bases, with 12 bases between. The CDR3 loop is CASRTQGGEQYF. For the CDR3, the DNA is TGTGCCAGCAGAACCCAGGGGGGCGAGCAGTACTTC. Full variable domain (remainder filled in from reference TRBV7-8 and TRBJ2-7): GAGVSQSPRYKVAKRGQDVALRCDPISGHVSLFWYQQALGQGPEFLTYFQNEAQLDKSGLPSDRFFAERPEGSVSTLKIQRTQQEDSAVYLCASRTQGGEQYFGPGTRLTVT.

The chain carries TRBV11-2 and TRBJ2-2; D gene uncertain. The V end was cut by 7 bases, the J end by 6 bases, with 12 bases between. The length of the CDR3 is 13 residues. The germline V gene has CDR1 SGHAT and CDR2 FQNNGV. The CDR3 region has the DNA TGTGCCAGCACCCAGCCTACATCCGGGGAGCTGTTTTTT. Translation gives CASTQPTSGELFF. Full variable domain (rest looked up from reference TRBV11-2 and TRBJ2-2): EAGVAQSPRYKIIEKRQSVAFWCNPISGHATLYWYQQILGQGPKLLIQFQNNGVVDDSQLPKDRFSAERLKGVDSTLKIQPAKLEDSAVYLCASTQPTSGELFFGEGSRLTVL.